One sample yielded the 14 T cell receptor beta chains listed below, sequenced in a study of tumor-infiltrating lymphocytes in primary liver carcinoma. Without any cell sorting, roughly 17-31 mg of bulk tissue yielded co-extracted RNA and DNA. TCR beta cDNA came from approximately 490 ng total RNA, primed with a constant-region primer. Slightly modified ARM-PCR with three nested multiplex PCR rounds yielded TCR beta libraries. TRBV1-TRBV30 forward and Cbeta reverse primers drove the first two roughly 9-cycle rounds. TCRdb fed the multiplex PCR reads into MiXCR, producing one record per CDR3 protein. The sample holds 90,000 to 150,000 distinct CDR3 sequences, 65% to 75% seen once. Sequenced input: tumor-adjacent normal liver tissue. The receptors come from a woman in her sixties or seventies with primary liver carcinoma and hepatitis B virus infection.

Note on this clonotype: A junction end diverges from the germline sequence, so it may reflect a read error. The gene calls are TRBV11-2 and TRBJ2-7; 8 bases map to TRBD2. CDR1 and CDR2 (germline): SGHAT, FQNNGV. The CDR3 covers 17 residues. The CDR3 sequence is CANSPNFPREGSYEQYF. The CDR3, as DNA: TGTGCCAACAGCCCCAACTTCCCTCGGGAGGGCTCCTACGAGCAGTATTTC.

A remark on this clonotype: One end of the junction fails to match germline, which may point to a read error. J is TRBJ2-1 and V is TRBV6-5; 8 bases line up with TRBD2. CDR3 length equals 15 residues. Germline assignment: CDR1 MNHEY and CDR2 SVGAGI. The CDR3 DNA follows: TGTGCCAGCAACATAAGCGGGAGTTCTTACAATGAGCATTTCTTC. It is translated as CASNISGSSYNEHFF.

Turning to this clonotype: This clone may be a read error of a much larger clone one base away. The V gene is TRBV10-3, the J gene TRBJ2-3; D gene uncertain. The germline V gene has CDR1 ENHRY and CDR2 SYGVKD. V lost 8 bases and J lost 0, with 15 bases in between. The CDR3 sequence is 15 residues long. The CDR3 DNA reads TGTGCCATCGGCGGACCCCGTTCTAGCACAGATACGCAGTATTTT. Amino acid sequence: CAIGGPRSSTDTQYF.

About this clonotype: This CDR3 fails to terminate in the conserved phenylalanine or tryptophan, so it likely reflects a read error. Because the CDR3's place on the DNA is in doubt, the DNA is left out and the CDR3 is given as listed by TCRdb. This chain joins TRBV4-1 and TRBJ1-1. The CDR3 totals 12 residues, both ends included. The V gene's germline CDR1 is MGHRA and CDR2 YSYEKL. CDR3 sequence: CASSAGNTEALV.

This clonotype is termed medium-sized. V and J are TRBV11-2 and TRBJ2-2; TRBD1 agrees at 9 bases. Germline V CDR1 and CDR2: SGHAT, FQNNGV. The CDR3 runs to 16 residues. After removal of 5 bases from V and 6 bases from J, the junction contained 10 bases not matched to a gene. CDR3 bases: TGTGCCAGCAGCACCTTGACAGGGGGGTCGTCCGGGGAGCTGTTTTTT. It encodes CASSTLTGGSSGELFF.

This sequence joins TRBV12-3 or TRBV12-4 and TRBJ2-5, with 10 nucleotides matching TRBD2. J was trimmed by 2 bases and V by 7 bases; bases with no gene match: 7. The CDR3 sequence is 15 residues long. CDR3 nucleotides: TGTGCCAGCAATTCCGCTAGCGGGGGACAAGAGACCCAGTACTTC. This codes for CASNSASGGQETQYF.

Turning to this clonotype: Without the conserved terminal phenylalanine or tryptophan, this CDR3 likely stems from a read error. The chain carries TRBV11-1 and TRBJ1-2; 9 nucleotides match TRBD1. This CDR3 contains 15 residues. In germline, CDR1 is SGHAT, CDR2 FQDESV (reference sequence). V lost 6 bases, J lost 6 bases, and 11 bases stayed unmatched. The DNA for the CDR3 is TGTGCCAGCAGTTTCCGGGACAGGGTCAGGGATGGCTACACCTCC. It specifies CASSFRDRVRDGYTS.

As concerns this clonotype: Here the CDR3 omits its conserved ending phenylalanine or tryptophan, so a read error is the likely source. The chain combines TRBV7-9 with TRBJ2-1; TRBD2 matches 8 bases. The CDR3 contains 15 residues. Per germline, CDR1 SEHNR and CDR2 FQNEAQ (reference sequence). The CDR3 sequence: CASTLRGGRNNEQFL. The CDR3 DNA follows: TGTGCCAGCACCTTACGAGGCGGGAGGAACAATGAGCAGTTCCTC.

As regards this clonotype: It may be a read error: a sequence one base away is much more abundant. This chain joins TRBV28 and TRBJ2-1; possible D gene TRBD1, 5 bases. The CDR3 contains 15 residues. Germline CDR1 MDHEN, CDR2 SYDVKM. CDR3 nucleotides: TGTGTCAGCAGTTTAGGGGAAATGGCAGGGAATGAGCAGTTCTTC. Residues: CVSSLGEMAGNEQFF.

Details on this clonotype: In this CDR3 the conserved last residue, phenylalanine or tryptophan, is missing, so a read error is likely. The gene calls are TRBV11-2 and TRBJ2-2; D might be TRBD1 (6 bases). The CDR3 is 15 residues long. Germline-derived CDR1 and CDR2 are SGHAT and FQNNGV. Trimming stripped 0 bases from V and 12 bases from J, with 17 bases between. CDR3 nucleotides: TGTGCCAGCAGCTTAGAGTCAGGGTTCACAGGGCAGCTGTTTCTT. The encoded protein is CASSLESGFTGQLFL.

A note on this clonotype: Here the CDR3 omits its conserved ending phenylalanine or tryptophan, so a read error is the likely source. V usage is TRBV28 and J usage is TRBJ2-7; 15 nucleotides align to TRBD2. The CDR3 is 17 residues long. The germline V gene encodes CDR1 MDHEN and CDR2 SYDVKM. CDR3 sequence: CASTPFGGLAGGYDQYY. The DNA for the CDR3 is TGTGCCAGCACCCCTTTCGGGGGACTAGCGGGAGGCTACGATCAGTACTAC.

About this clonotype itself: One end of the junction fails to match germline, which may point to a read error. V usage is TRBV29-1 and J usage is TRBJ2-1; D ambiguous. Germline V lookup: CDR1 SQVTM, CDR2 ANQGSEA. The CDR3 extends over 13 amino acids. CDR3 protein: CSVPLPGPNGQFF. In nucleotides, the CDR3 is TGCAGCGTTCCACTTCCGGGCCCGAATGGGCAGTTCTTC.

A remark on this clonotype: The germline gene is not matched at one end of the junction; a read error may be the cause. The chain has TRBV18 and TRBJ2-7; D is perhaps TRBD1 (5 bases). This CDR3 has 15 residues. Germline V gene sequence: CDR1 KGHSH, CDR2 LQKENI. Written as DNA, the CDR3 is TGTGTCAGCTCACCAAGACAAGGGGCGGTGAACGAGCAGTACTTC. This codes for CVSSPRQGAVNEQYF.

This clonotype was recorded many times. The junction departs from germline at one end; a sequencing error may be responsible. This chain uses TRBV5-1 with TRBJ2-4, with D uncertain. The CDR3 covers 15 residues. Germline V gives CDR1 SGHRS, CDR2 YFSETQ. This CDR3 reads CASSLAGEAKNIQYF. DNA of the CDR3: TGTGCCAGCAGCTTGGCCGGAGAAGCCAAAAACATTCAGTACTTC.